This entry is about one T cell receptor beta chain. The target of this receptor is not known. Base qualities are missing; no much larger clone stands one base away. These data come from a study of T cell changes during pregnancy in multiple sclerosis (dated by TCRdb to about 2019). Background on the whole study: The study examined how the T cell repertoire changed over the course of pregnancy in women with multiple sclerosis.

V lost 6 bases and J lost 6 bases, and the count of bases not matched to a germline gene is 16. Its CDR3 holds 15 amino acids, cysteine through phenylalanine. The kept DNA is CDR3 alone, 45 bases in frame from the first base. CDR1 and CDR2, per the germline V gene, are SQVTM and ANQGSEA. The library was obtained by the immunoSEQ multiplex PCR assay. The immuneACCESS repertoire file appears here via TCRdb, limited to in-frame rearrangements. These files lack a portion of the clones; in checked studies, under half of the deficit traces to unresolved V genes, and the cause of the others is not known. The sample profile shows around 51,000 clones; roughly 93% of them were found once. Clones ranked in the top ten supply 1.5% to 2% of the sample.

The sequence links TRBV29-1 to TRBJ1-2; 7 middle bases align to TRBD1. The sequence derives from a female donor with multiple sclerosis, enrolled in a pregnancy study. Here the sequenced sample was peripheral blood, taken in the second trimester of pregnancy. The nucleotide sequence reads TGCAGCGTACCGGGACAGTCCTTTGGGATCGATGGCTACACCTTC. This codes for CSVPGQSFGIDGYTF. This CDR3, with the reference TRBV29-1 and TRBJ1-2 proteins standing in past its ends, gives the full variable domain SAVISQKPSRDICQRGTSLTIQCQVDSQVTMMFWYRQQPGQSLTLIATANQGSEATYESGFVIDKFPISRPNLTFSTLTVSNMSPEDSSIYLCSVPGQSFGIDGYTFGSGTRLTVV.